What follows are 27 T cell receptor beta chains derived from one specimen sequenced in a study of blood T cells in healthy people across ages. A second PCR of 7 to 11 cycles used a sample-barcoded 5' primer and a J-beta primer mix. TCRdb reprocessed the 5' RACE reads via MiXCR and lists one record per CDR3 protein. Of about 1.8 million distinct CDR3 sequences listed, around half are singletons. The sequenced material came from blood. All receptors derive from a woman in her forties in good health.

This clonotype was observed a few times. The V call is TRBV15, the J call TRBJ1-4; D gene ambiguous. Trimming took 0 bases from V and 7 from J, leaving 12 bases between them. Per the germline V gene, CDR1 is LNHNV and CDR2 is YYDKDF (reference sequence). CDR3 length: 15 residues. Here the CDR3 reads CATSRDRSAGEKLFF. CDR3 DNA: TGTGCCACCAGCAGAGACAGGTCGGCGGGTGAAAAACTGTTTTTT. The full variable domain, rest sourced from reference TRBV15 and TRBJ1-4, is DAMVIQNPRYQVTQFGKPVTLSCSQTLNHNVMYWYQQKSSQAPKLLFHYYDKDFNNEADTPDNFQSRRPNTSFCFLDIRSPGLGDTAMYLCATSRDRSAGEKLFFGSGTQLSVL.

V is TRBV7-9 and J is TRBJ2-7; D is perhaps TRBD1 (5 bases). The CDR3 totals 15 residues. V shed 0 bases and J shed 2 bases, with 11 bases lying between them. Germline loops: CDR1 SEHNR, CDR2 FQNEAQ (reference sequence). CDR3 in amino acids: CASSLADTNPYEQYF. The CDR3 region has the DNA TGTGCCAGCAGCTTAGCGGACACCAATCCCTACGAGCAGTACTTC. The full variable domain, its missing parts supplied by reference TRBV7-9 and TRBJ2-7, is DTGVSQNPRHKITKRGQNVTFRCDPISEHNRLYWYRQTLGQGPEFLTYFQNEAQLEKSRLLSDRFSAERPKGSFSTLEIQRTEQGDSAMYLCASSLADTNPYEQYFGPGTRLTVT.

This clonotype came up a few times. The gene calls are TRBV29-1 and TRBJ2-3; no reliable D call. Germline V lookup: CDR1 SQVTM, CDR2 ANQGSEA. V was cut by 3 bases and J by 2 bases, with 6 bases left in between. The CDR3 is 12 amino acids. The CDR3 here is CSVETDTDTQYF. The CDR3 DNA is TGCAGCGTTGAGACGGACACAGATACGCAGTATTTT.

V gene TRBV5-1 combines with J gene TRBJ2-5, with D perhaps TRBD1 (6 bases). This CDR3 has 14 residues. Germline loops: CDR1 SGHRS, CDR2 YFSETQ. Trimming took off 6 bases at V and 0 bases at J, with 12 bases between the two ends. The CDR3 DNA sequence: TGCGCCAGCACCAAACAGGGAAACCAAGAGACCCAGTACTTC. Protein: CASTKQGNQETQYF.

This clonotype was counted between two and nine times. The chain is built from TRBV6-6 and TRBJ1-2; TRBD1 agrees at 8 bases. V lost 6 bases and J lost 2; bases outside the gene matches: 8. The CDR3 totals 15 residues. Germline V lookup: CDR1 MNHNY, CDR2 SVGAGI (reference sequence). The CDR3 nucleotides read TGTGCCAGCAGACCCGACAGGGGACCCAACTATGGCTACACCTTC. This encodes CASRPDRGPNYGYTF.

This clonotype was recorded at least ten times. The rearrangement uses TRBV4-3 and TRBJ2-6, with 7 bases identical to TRBD1. After removal of 0 bases from V and 2 bases from J, the junction contained 1 base not matched to a gene. CDR3 length: 16 amino acids. Germline lookup yields CDR1 LGHNA and CDR2 YSLEER. DNA of the CDR3: TGCGCCAGCAGCCAAGATCAGGGGGCTGGGGCCAACGTCCTGACTTTC. Its translation is CASSQDQGAGANVLTF.

The chain has TRBV6-6 and TRBJ1-2; possible D gene TRBD1, 6 bases. Trimming stripped 1 base from V and 3 bases from J, with 15 bases between. Per germline, CDR1 MNHNY and CDR2 SVGAGI (reference sequence). The length of the CDR3 is 16 residues. DNA of the CDR3: TGTGCCAGCAGTTACTGGACAGCCCCGTTGGACTATGGCTACACCTTC. Translating it yields CASSYWTAPLDYGYTF.

With respect to this clonotype: One junction end disagrees with the germline gene, perhaps due to a read error. The J gene is TRBJ1-5, the V gene TRBV20-1; D ambiguous. This CDR3 comprises 15 residues. Per the germline V gene, CDR1 is DFQATT and CDR2 is SNEGSKA (reference sequence). In nucleotides, the CDR3 is TGCAGCTCAACCCGATCGGCCAGCCCCAATCGGCCCCAGCATTTT. This sequence encodes CSSTRSASPNRPQHF.

As for this clonotype: Germline and junction disagree at one end, which may indicate a read error. V is TRBV28 and J is TRBJ1-4, with a possible D match to TRBD1 (6 bases). The CDR3 consists of 16 residues. Germline assignment: CDR1 MDHEN and CDR2 SYDVKM. CDR3: CAGSLYPRGGSEKLFF. In DNA, the CDR3 is TGTGCCGGCAGTTTATATCCTCGAGGGGGTAGTGAAAAACTGTTTTTT. Looking up the rest from reference TRBV28 and TRBJ1-4 gives the full variable domain: DVKVTQSSRYLVKRTGEKVFLECVQDMDHENMFWYRQDPGLGLRLIYFSYDVKMKEKGDIPEGYSVSREKKERFSLILESASTNQTSMYLCAGSLYPRGGSEKLFFGSGTQLSVL.

The chain joins TRBV7-9 to TRBJ2-2, with D possibly being TRBD1 (6 bases). This CDR3 is built from 18 residues. Between the trimmed V and J ends, which lost 5 bases and 3 bases, there was a span of 22 bases. The germline V gene has CDR1 SEHNR and CDR2 FQNEAQ (reference sequence). DNA for the CDR3: TGTGCCAGCAGCCCGATGGGGGCACTTTTTTCTTACACCGGGGAGCTGTTTTTT. It specifies CASSPMGALFSYTGELFF.

This clonotype was picked up a small number of times. This chain uses TRBV29-1 with TRBJ2-3, with 10 bases fitting TRBD1. Per germline, CDR1 SQVTM and CDR2 ANQGSEA. CDR3 size: 14 residues. V shed 6 bases and J 3 bases; nucleotides not matched to a gene: 6. The CDR3 sequence is CSVLPGQGTDTQYF. The CDR3 DNA is TGCAGCGTCCTCCCGGGACAGGGGACAGATACGCAGTATTTT.

The gene calls are TRBV20-1 and TRBJ2-7; 7 nucleotides agree with TRBD1. V was clipped by 5 bases and J by 2 bases; unmatched bases: 6. The CDR3 spans 13 residues. Germline V CDR1 and CDR2: DFQATT, SNEGSKA (reference sequence). CDR3 in amino acids: CSAGARGTYEQYF. DNA for the CDR3: TGCAGTGCTGGGGCCAGGGGGACCTACGAGCAGTACTTC.

The sample holds a few counts of this clonotype. V usage is TRBV5-1 and J usage is TRBJ2-7, with a possible D match to TRBD1 (6 bases). The length of the CDR3 is 16 residues. Germline CDR1 reads SGHRS; CDR2 reads YFSETQ. V lost 0 bases and J 5 bases, leaving 18 bases between the germline ends. CDR3: CASSLGGTTSSDEQYF. The CDR3 coding sequence is TGCGCCAGCAGCTTGGGAGGGACAACATCCTCGGACGAGCAGTACTTC.

This clonotype was seen a single time. The rearrangement uses TRBV5-1 and TRBJ2-3, with D possibly being TRBD1 (6 bases). This CDR3 comprises 16 residues. Trimming took 0 bases from V and 2 from J, leaving 13 bases between them. CDR1 is SGHRS and CDR2 is YFSETQ in the germline V gene. The CDR3 nucleotides are TGCGCCAGCAGCTTGGGTGGGGGCAGGGTCACAGATACGCAGTATTTT. As protein: CASSLGGGRVTDTQYF.

This chain uses TRBV29-1 with TRBJ2-3; D is uncertain. Trimming stripped 4 bases from V and 6 bases from J, with 5 bases between. This CDR3 has 10 residues. Germline V gene sequence: CDR1 SQVTM, CDR2 ANQGSEA. CDR3 DNA: TGCAGCGTTGCCTACGATACGCAGTATTTT. The encoded protein is CSVAYDTQYF.

The chain recombines TRBV18 with TRBJ2-3; D is possibly TRBD1 (6 bases). This CDR3 spans 16 amino acids. Germline V gene data show CDR1 as KGHSH and CDR2 as LQKENI. Trimming stripped 2 bases from V and 4 bases from J, with 16 bases between. This chain's CDR3 is CASSPVGMGAADTQYF. In DNA form, the CDR3 reads TGTGCCAGCTCACCAGTCGGCATGGGGGCCGCAGATACGCAGTATTTT.

This clonotype has a handful of counts. The V gene is TRBV6-5, the J gene TRBJ2-3; D not certain. Trimming removed 8 bases from V and 1 base from J, with 19 bases in between. Germline CDR1 reads MNHEY; CDR2 reads SVGAGI. The CDR3 consists of 16 residues. CDR3 residues: CASDSFKARCTDTQYF. CDR3 nucleotides: TGTGCCAGCGATAGCTTCAAGGCCAGGTGCACAGATACGCAGTATTTT.

The chain has TRBV15 and TRBJ2-3; 10 bases match TRBD1. V dropped 4 bases and J dropped 3; count of bases not matched to a gene: 7. CDR1 LNHNV and CDR2 YYDKDF come from the germline V gene (reference sequence). The CDR3 has 16 residues. CDR3 nucleotide sequence: TGTGCCACCAGCACTGGAGGGACAGGGGCTACAGATACGCAGTATTTT. Translating it yields CATSTGGTGATDTQYF.

A few counts support this clonotype. The V call is TRBV5-1, the J call TRBJ2-1; tentatively, D is TRBD2 (5 bases). The CDR3 is 16 residues long. CDR1 is SGHRS and CDR2 is YFSETQ in the germline V gene. V gave up 6 bases and J gave up 4 bases, with 20 bases separating them. The CDR3 nucleotides are TGCGCCAGCATTAAGACCCTAGCCTCTGGGTACAATGAGCAGTTCTTC. It is translated as CASIKTLASGYNEQFF.

This clonotype was picked up one time. The chain joins TRBV5-1 to TRBJ2-1; weak D call: TRBD2 (5 bases). The CDR3 is made up of 17 amino acids. V was trimmed by 5 bases and J by 0 bases, leaving 18 bases between them. CDR1 SGHRS and CDR2 YFSETQ come from the germline V gene. CDR3 residues: CASRPASGLSSYNEQFF. The CDR3, as DNA: TGCGCCAGCAGGCCGGCGTCCGGACTGAGCTCCTACAATGAGCAGTTCTTC. The entire variable domain, with the rest obtained from reference TRBV5-1 and TRBJ2-1, is as follows: KAGVTQTPRYLIKTRGQQVTLSCSPISGHRSVSWYQQTPGQGLQFLFEYFSETQRNKGNFPGRFSGRQFSNSRSEMNVSTLELGDSALYLCASRPASGLSSYNEQFFGPGTRLTVL.

A note on this clonotype: A much larger clone differs by one base, so this may be a read error. J is TRBJ2-4 and V is TRBV5-1; D might be TRBD1 (6 bases). There are 14 residues in the CDR3. V gave up 4 bases and J gave up 13 bases, with 21 bases separating them. Germline CDR1 is SGHRS and CDR2 is YFSETQ. CDR3 amino acids: CASSVTGTKEEQYF. CDR3 in DNA: TGCGCCAGCAGCGTCACCGGGACAAAGGAGGAGCAGTACTTC.

The count of this clonotype is one. This rearrangement joins TRBV4-3 to TRBJ2-7; TRBD1 might be the D (6 bases). This CDR3 is built from 17 residues. The V end lost 5 bases, the J end lost 0 bases, and 20 bases lay between the germline ends. CDR1 is LGHNA, CDR2 YSLEER, per germline. The chain's CDR3 is CASSYQLQGAFSYEQYF. CDR3 in DNA: TGCGCCAGCAGCTACCAACTACAGGGCGCCTTCTCCTACGAGCAGTACTTC.

The chain couples TRBV10-3 to TRBJ2-1, with TRBD1 as a possible D gene (5 bases). The germline V gene has CDR1 ENHRY and CDR2 SYGVKD. Trimming stripped 3 bases from V and 8 bases from J, with 17 bases between. CDR3 length equals 15 residues. CDR3 DNA sequence: TGTGCCATCAGTGACGGGCAGGGTAACTTCGATGAGCAGTTCTTC. It translates to CAISDGQGNFDEQFF.

A word on this clonotype: This may be a read error, as it is one base from a much larger clone. This chain joins TRBV10-3 and TRBJ2-3; D uncertain. Germline CDR1 is ENHRY and CDR2 is SYGVKD. CDR3 length: 14 amino acids. CDR3 amino acids: CAISASGSTDMQYF. CDR3 nucleotides: TGTGCCATCAGTGCATCCGGAAGCACAGATATGCAGTATTTT.

This sequence joins TRBV6-6 and TRBJ1-2; 10 bases match TRBD1. CDR3 size: 14 residues. The germline V gene encodes CDR1 MNHNY and CDR2 SVGAGI (reference sequence). V trimming: 8 bases; J trimming: 8 bases; junction bases outside the gene matches: 11. The CDR3 spells CASGGTGAGGGYTF. The CDR3 coding sequence is TGTGCCAGCGGGGGGACAGGGGCCGGCGGAGGCTACACCTTC.

The genes are TRBV7-2 and TRBJ2-5; either TRBD1 or TRBD2 may supply D (6 bases each). The CDR3 loop spans 14 amino acids. Germline V CDR1 and CDR2: SGHTA, FQGNSA. V dropped 3 bases and J dropped 4 bases, with 12 bases sitting between them. The CDR3 sequence is CASSFPTGAETQYF. As DNA, the CDR3 is TGTGCCAGCAGCTTTCCGACGGGGGCAGAGACCCAGTACTTC.

The chain is built from TRBV4-3 and TRBJ1-2, with 7 bases that match TRBD1. The trim removed 3 bases at V and 2 bases at J, leaving 9 bases unmatched. This CDR3 is 16 amino acids long. Germline CDR1 is LGHNA and CDR2 is YSLEER. For the CDR3, the DNA is TGCGCCAGCAGCCATCACCGGGACAGTGTAAACTATGGCTACACCTTC. Translating gives CASSHHRDSVNYGYTF.